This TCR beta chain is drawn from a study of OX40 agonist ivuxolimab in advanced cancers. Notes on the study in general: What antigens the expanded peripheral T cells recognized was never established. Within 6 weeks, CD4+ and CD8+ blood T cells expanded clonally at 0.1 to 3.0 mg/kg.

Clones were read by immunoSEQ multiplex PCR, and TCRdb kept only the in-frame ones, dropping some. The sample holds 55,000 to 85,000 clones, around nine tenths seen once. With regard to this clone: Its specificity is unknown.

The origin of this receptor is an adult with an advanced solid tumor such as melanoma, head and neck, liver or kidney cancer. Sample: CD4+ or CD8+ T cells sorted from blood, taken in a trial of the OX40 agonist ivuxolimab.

CDR3 sequence (DNA): TGCAGCGTTGAAGGCGGCCCGGGGGGCTACACCTTC. Protein product: CSVEGGPGGYTF. V is TRBV29-1 and J is TRBJ1-2; the D is unclear. V was cut by 1 base and J by 8 bases, with 11 bases left in between. The CDR3 sequence is 12 residues long. Germline lookup yields CDR1 SQVTM and CDR2 ANQGSEA.